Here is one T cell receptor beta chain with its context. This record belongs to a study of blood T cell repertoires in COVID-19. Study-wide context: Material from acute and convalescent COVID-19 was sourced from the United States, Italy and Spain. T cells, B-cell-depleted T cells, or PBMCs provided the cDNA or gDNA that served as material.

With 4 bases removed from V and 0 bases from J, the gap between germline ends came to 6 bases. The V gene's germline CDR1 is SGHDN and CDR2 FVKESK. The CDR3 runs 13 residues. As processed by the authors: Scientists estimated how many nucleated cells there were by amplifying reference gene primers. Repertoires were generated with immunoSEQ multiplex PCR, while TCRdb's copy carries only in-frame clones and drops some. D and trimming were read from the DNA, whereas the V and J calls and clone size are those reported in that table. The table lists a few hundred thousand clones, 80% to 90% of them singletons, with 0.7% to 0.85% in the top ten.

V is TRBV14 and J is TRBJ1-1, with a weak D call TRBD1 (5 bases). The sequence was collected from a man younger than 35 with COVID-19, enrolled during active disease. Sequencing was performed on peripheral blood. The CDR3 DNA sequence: TGTGCCAGCAGCCTGACAGTGAACACTGAAGCTTTCTTT. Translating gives CASSLTVNTEAFF.